Here is one TCR beta chain with its context. The antigen is undetermined. Assay used: immunoSEQ multiplex PCR; TCRdb lists only in-frame clones, some missing. Here the sample spans around 90,000 clones, 80% to 90% being singletons. V shed 7 bases and J shed 6 bases, with 15 bases lying between them. This CDR3 spans 13 amino acids. Germline V gene lookup returns CDR1 SQVTM and CDR2 ANQGSEA. The sample originates from a study of OX40 agonist ivuxolimab in advanced cancers. Study-level information: The patients' treatment was ivuxolimab, an agonistic anti-OX40 (CD134) antibody.

Findings and limits, study-wide: In CD8+ T cells, expanded clones were on average more numerous than in CD4+.

This clonotype originated in an adult with an advanced solid tumor such as melanoma, head and neck, liver or kidney cancer. The V and J genes are TRBV29-1 and TRBJ1-4; D is perhaps TRBD1 (5 bases). The sample in question was CD4+ or CD8+ T cells sorted from blood, obtained in a trial of the OX40 agonist ivuxolimab. The CDR3 loop reads CSALGGEDEKLFF. The CDR3 DNA follows: TGCAGCGCCCTCGGAGGGGAGGATGAAAAACTGTTTTTT.